One sample yielded the 9 T cell receptor beta chains listed below, sequenced in a study of blood T cells in healthy people across ages. The second PCR ran about 6 to 11 cycles with a sample-barcoded 5' primer and J-beta primers. TCRdb used MiXCR to reprocess the 5' RACE reads, holding one entry per CDR3 protein. Of hundreds of thousands of distinct CDR3 sequences listed, 45% to 70% are singletons. The sequenced sample consisted of blood. These receptors were obtained from a man aged 35-49 years in good health.

This sequence joins TRBV27 and TRBJ1-2; D possibly corresponds to TRBD1 (6 bases). CDR1 is MNHEY and CDR2 is SMNVEV in the germline V gene (reference sequence). The CDR3 sequence is 15 residues long. The V end lost 1 base, the J end lost 4 bases, and 13 bases lay between the germline ends. The CDR3 loop reads CASSLWGTPSYGYTF. The CDR3 DNA reads as TGTGCCAGCAGTTTATGGGGGACACCTAGCTATGGCTACACCTTC.

This clonotype was found a few times. The chain couples TRBV3-1 to TRBJ1-2, with 10 positions matching TRBD1. V lost 4 bases, J lost 2 bases, and 4 bases stayed unmatched. The length of the CDR3 is 15 residues. Germline-derived CDR1 and CDR2 are LGHDT and YNNKEL (reference sequence). The CDR3 sequence is CASSRGTGVNYGYTF. In DNA form, the CDR3 reads TGTGCCAGCAGCCGAGGGACAGGGGTGAACTATGGCTACACCTTC.

The table lists this clonotype with many counts. The chain employs TRBV15 and TRBJ2-1; 10 bases are shared with TRBD2. The CDR3 covers 13 residues. The germline CDR1 and CDR2 sequences are LNHNV and YYDKDF (reference sequence). The J segment lost 11 bases and the V segment lost 2 bases, leaving 3 bases of the junction unmatched. The CDR3 nucleotides are TGTGCCACCAGCAGACTAGCGGGAGAAAAGCAGTTCTTC. Amino acids: CATSRLAGEKQFF.

This chain links TRBV6-4 with TRBJ2-2, with a tentative D call TRBD2 (6 bases). CDR1 MRHNA and CDR2 SNTAGT come from the germline V gene. The CDR3 covers 14 residues. V lost 5 bases, J lost 1 base, and 8 bases lay in between. DNA for the CDR3: TGTGCCAGCAGTCGGGAGTTGAACACCGGGGAGCTGTTTTTT. This codes for CASSRELNTGELFF.

This chain connects TRBV5-6 to TRBJ1-4; possible D gene TRBD1, 6 bases. With 3 bases removed from V and 6 bases from J, the gap between germline ends came to 15 bases. Germline-derived CDR1 and CDR2 are SGHDT and YYEEEE. CDR3 size: 15 residues. CDR3 bases: TGTGCCAGCAGCTCGTGGCGCGGACAGTATGAAAAACTGTTTTTT. It codes for CASSSWRGQYEKLFF.

The V gene is TRBV7-2, the J gene TRBJ1-2; TRBD1 matches 8 bases. The CDR3 runs to 15 residues. CDR1 and CDR2 from the germline V gene are SGHTA and FQGNSA. Trimming at V came to 4 bases and at J to 2 bases, leaving 6 bases not matched to a gene. Written as DNA, the CDR3 is TGTGCCAGCAGCTCCAGCAGGGGGCAGAACTATGGCTACACCTTC. Translating it yields CASSSSRGQNYGYTF.

As for this clonotype: A clone one base away is much larger, so this may be a read error. V is TRBV14 and J is TRBJ2-3; perhaps TRBD2 as D (6 bases). The CDR3 extends over 16 amino acids. Trimming took off 2 bases at V and 1 base at J, with 13 bases between the two ends. The germline V gene encodes CDR1 SGHDN and CDR2 FVKESK. Here the CDR3 DNA reads TGTGCCAGCAGCCAACTATCGAGACTAGGCACAGATACGCAGTATTTT. It specifies CASSQLSRLGTDTQYF.

This clonotype was picked up a small number of times. The CDR3 here is CASSLRLNGNEKLFF. The CDR3 nucleotides read TGTGCCAGCAGCTTAAGATTGAACGGGAATGAAAAACTGTTTTTT. This chain connects TRBV7-2 to TRBJ1-4; D ambiguous. Germline-derived CDR1 and CDR2 are SGHTA and FQGNSA. The V gene lost 2 bases and the J gene lost 5 bases, with 12 bases spanning the gap. This CDR3 has 15 amino acids. Supplemented by reference TRBV7-2 and TRBJ1-4, the full variable domain reads GAGVSQSPSNKVTEKGKDVELRCDPISGHTALYWYRQSLGQGLEFLIYFQGNSAPDKSGLPSDRFSAERTGGSVSTLTIQRTQQEDSAVYLCASSLRLNGNEKLFFGSGTQLSVL.

The chain links TRBV4-3 to TRBJ2-3, with D uncertain. V was trimmed by 0 bases and J by 2 bases, leaving 9 bases between them. This CDR3 spans 15 amino acids. CDR1 and CDR2 from the germline V gene are LGHNA and YSLEER. As DNA, the CDR3 is TGCGCCAGCAGCCAAGATTGGAGTACCACAGATACGCAGTATTTT. This gives the protein CASSQDWSTTDTQYF.